One and the same sample provided the 31 T cell receptor beta chains below, sequenced in a study of T cell responses to AZD1222 COVID-19 vaccine. Sequencing was performed with immunoSEQ multiplex PCR; in TCRdb, only in-frame clones are kept and a portion is missing. The data hold 150,000 or so clones, with roughly nine tenths observed a single time. The starting material was peripheral blood, obtained on day 0 of AZD1222 vaccination. The receptors derive from an adult in good health.

This chain uses TRBV30 with TRBJ2-2; D ambiguous. The ends were cut back, 2 bases at V and 1 base at J, with 5 bases in the middle. The CDR3 runs 13 residues. Germline V gene sequence: CDR1 GTSNPN, CDR2 SVGIG (reference sequence). The chain's CDR3 is CAWSLMNTGELFF. DNA of the CDR3: TGTGCCTGGAGTCTGATGAACACCGGGGAGCTGTTTTTT.

This clone has a handful of counts. This chain's CDR3 is CASSYWDRQNQPQHF. For the CDR3, the DNA is TGTGCCAGCAGTTATTGGGACAGGCAAAATCAGCCCCAGCATTTT. The chain uses TRBV6-2 or TRBV6-3 and TRBJ1-5; TRBD1 matches at 8 bases. The CDR3 runs to 15 residues. Per germline, CDR1 MNHEY and CDR2 SVGEGT. With 3 bases clipped from V and 4 bases from J, the junction kept 5 bases outside the gene matches.

This clone was seen only once. The chain joins TRBV7-9 to TRBJ1-1, with D tentatively TRBD1 (6 bases). V lost 5 bases, J lost 8 bases, and 12 bases lay in between. The CDR3 runs to 12 residues. In germline, CDR1 is SEHNR, CDR2 FQNEAQ (reference sequence). The CDR3 spells CASSHEGGEAFF. In DNA form, the CDR3 reads TGTGCCAGCAGCCACGAGGGGGGAGAAGCTTTCTTT.

This chain joins TRBV27 and TRBJ2-1; TRBD2 matches at 8 bases. CDR1 and CDR2 from the germline V gene are MNHEY and SMNVEV (reference sequence). The V and J ends lost 3 bases and 13 bases, in that order; junction bases with no gene match: 8. The CDR3 loop spans 13 amino acids. CDR3 amino acids: CASSFSTGRAQFF. The CDR3, as DNA: TGTGCCAGCAGTTTTTCGACCGGGAGGGCCCAGTTCTTC.

The J gene is TRBJ1-4, the V gene TRBV7-9; 8 positions match TRBD1. CDR1 and CDR2 (germline): SEHNR, FQNEAQ (reference sequence). Unmatched junction bases numbered 18, after V lost 3 bases and J lost 6 bases. This CDR3 has 19 amino acids. The CDR3 here is CASSFYPHIKDRADEKLFF. The CDR3 coding sequence is TGTGCCAGCAGCTTTTACCCCCACATAAAGGACAGGGCGGATGAAAAACTGTTTTTT.

This chain uses TRBV15 with TRBJ2-2, with D possibly matching TRBD1 (6 bases). V dropped 5 bases and J dropped 0 bases, with 16 bases sitting between them. The CDR3 is 17 residues long. Germline CDR1 and CDR2: LNHNV and YYDKDF (reference sequence). The CDR3 region is CATSAQRAGANTGELFF. As DNA, the CDR3 is TGTGCCACCAGCGCTCAGAGGGCAGGGGCGAACACCGGGGAGCTGTTTTTT.

The J gene is TRBJ1-1, the V gene TRBV11-3; no clear D gene. CDR3 length: 13 amino acids. Germline V gene sequence: CDR1 SGHNT, CDR2 YENEEA. V gave up 6 bases and J gave up 1 base, with 9 bases separating them. The CDR3 sequence is CASSEQPNTEAFF. CDR3 bases: TGTGCCAGCAGTGAGCAGCCGAACACTGAAGCTTTCTTT.

The chain links TRBV6-6 to TRBJ2-1, with 12 nucleotides matching TRBD2. Germline V CDR1 and CDR2: MNHNY, SVGAGI (reference sequence). CDR3 size: 17 residues. With V trimmed by 5 bases and J by 10 bases, 15 bases remained unmatched. The CDR3 DNA is TGTGCCAGCAGTCCCAACTTCTCTAGCGGGGGGGCTGGAGAGCAGTTCTTC. This encodes CASSPNFSSGGAGEQFF.

This clone was seen more than once but under ten times. This chain connects TRBV19 to TRBJ2-2; the D gene is possibly TRBD1 (6 bases). Trimming stripped 3 bases from V and 5 bases from J, with 13 bases between. Germline CDR1 and CDR2: LNHDA and SQIVND (reference sequence). The CDR3 totals 15 residues. The CDR3 sequence: CASSIAQGSTGELFF. The CDR3 coding sequence is TGTGCCAGTAGTATCGCCCAGGGGTCAACCGGGGAGCTGTTTTTT.

The chain joins TRBV5-1 to TRBJ1-1; D is uncertain. With 4 bases removed from V and 7 bases from J, the gap between germline ends came to 11 bases. The CDR3 consists of 12 residues. Germline lookup yields CDR1 SGHRS and CDR2 YFSETQ. The CDR3 protein is CASSPPGIEAFF. The CDR3 DNA reads as TGCGCCAGCAGCCCCCCTGGAATTGAAGCTTTCTTT.

This chain connects TRBV6-5 to TRBJ2-7; 10 bases align to TRBD2. V lost 7 bases and J lost 0; bases outside the gene matches: 3. The germline CDR1 and CDR2 sequences are MNHEY and SVGAGI. This CDR3 region has 14 residues. The CDR3 bases are TGTGCCAGCACCACTAGCGGGACCTCCTACGAGCAGTACTTC. Translated: CASTTSGTSYEQYF.

The chain couples TRBV10-3 to TRBJ1-1; 7 bases are shared with TRBD1. V shed 8 bases, J shed 8 bases, and the junction held 11 bases outside the gene matches. The CDR3 extends over 13 amino acids. Germline CDR1 ENHRY, CDR2 SYGVKD. In DNA form, the CDR3 reads TGTGCCATCTCGAGGGGGACAGCGGAAGAAGCTTTCTTT. Protein product: CAISRGTAEEAFF.

The chain employs TRBV10-3 and TRBJ2-7; tentatively, D is TRBD1 (5 bases). Germline CDR1 and CDR2: ENHRY and SYGVKD. The CDR3 has 14 residues. Trimming removed 2 bases at V and 2 bases at J, with 10 bases between. In DNA form, the CDR3 reads TGTGCCATCAGTGAGAGGACAACAACCTACGAGCAGTACTTC. Amino acid sequence: CAISERTTTYEQYF.

This chain links TRBV28 with TRBJ1-2; 12 bases align to TRBD1. With V trimmed by 4 bases and J by 8 bases, 14 bases remained unmatched. The germline gives CDR1 MDHEN, CDR2 SYDVKM. The CDR3 totals 17 residues. CDR3 nucleotide sequence: TGTGCCAGCAGTTCCCCGCGACGGGACAGGGGGCTTAGGGGCTACACCTTC. Its protein is CASSSPRRDRGLRGYTF.

The rearrangement links TRBV7-6 to TRBJ2-1; 13 positions agree with TRBD2. There are 19 residues in the CDR3. Trimming removed 4 bases from V and 0 bases from J; junction bases left unmatched: 9. From germline, CDR1 is SGHVS and CDR2 FNYEAQ. This CDR3 reads CASSSPGLAGLGSYNEQFF. The CDR3 DNA sequence: TGTGCCAGCAGCTCACCGGGACTAGCGGGGTTAGGCTCCTACAATGAGCAGTTCTTC.

CDR3 loop: CASSIQASGANVLTF. CDR3 sequence (DNA): TGTGCCAGTAGTATCCAGGCCTCTGGGGCCAACGTCCTGACTTTC. V is TRBV19 and J is TRBJ2-6; no clear D gene. The germline gives CDR1 LNHDA, CDR2 SQIVND (reference sequence). V lost 3 bases to trimming and J lost 0 bases, with 6 bases between them. This CDR3 has 15 amino acids.

The chain joins TRBV28 to TRBJ1-1, with 9 bases that match TRBD1. V shed 5 bases and J 9 bases; nucleotides not matched to a gene: 16. Germline-derived CDR1 and CDR2 are MDHEN and SYDVKM. The CDR3 consists of 16 residues. CDR3 sequence: CASSPAWTGAFSQAFF. The CDR3 bases are TGTGCCAGCAGTCCTGCTTGGACAGGGGCGTTTTCCCAAGCTTTCTTT.

V is TRBV12-3 or TRBV12-4 and J is TRBJ1-1; TRBD1 matches at 8 bases. The CDR3 has 12 amino acids. The junction had 5 bases not matched to a gene; V was cut back by 6 bases and J by 8 bases. The CDR3 DNA reads as TGTGCCAGCAGAACGCGGGACAGGGAAGCTTTCTTT. Residues: CASRTRDREAFF.

The chain joins TRBV2 to TRBJ2-1, with 7 positions matching TRBD1. Germline values: CDR1 SNHLY, CDR2 FYNNEI. This CDR3 region has 12 residues. V dropped 10 bases and J dropped 5; count of bases not matched to a gene: 5. The CDR3 DNA sequence: TGTGCCACCGGGACAGATAACAATGAGCAGTTCTTC. It yields the protein CATGTDNNEQFF.

The V gene is TRBV5-4, the J gene TRBJ1-5, with TRBD1 as a possible D gene (6 bases). V lost 4 bases and J lost 1, with 9 bases in between. The CDR3 is 14 residues long. From germline, CDR1 is SGHNT and CDR2 YYREEE (reference sequence). This CDR3 is CASSVGGSNQPQHF. The CDR3 DNA reads TGTGCCAGCAGCGTAGGGGGGAGCAATCAGCCCCAGCATTTT.

The rearrangement joins TRBV11-1 to TRBJ2-1; 8 positions match TRBD2. Germline CDR1 SGHAT, CDR2 FQDESV (reference sequence). The V and J ends lost 2 bases and 7 bases, in that order; junction bases with no gene match: 7. This CDR3 is built from 15 residues. CDR3 residues: CASSLQRGNANEQFF. CDR3 coding DNA: TGTGCCAGCAGCTTACAGCGGGGGAATGCTAATGAGCAGTTCTTC.

The V gene is TRBV2, the J gene TRBJ1-6, with D uncertain. Trimming pared 4 bases from V and 6 bases from J, leaving 13 bases between. Germline V gives CDR1 SNHLY, CDR2 FYNNEI. This CDR3 contains 15 residues. Written as DNA, the CDR3 is TGTGCCAGCAGTGCATTGAAGGGCGGTAATTCACCCCTCCACTTT. Its translation: CASSALKGGNSPLHF.

The genes are TRBV13 and TRBJ1-4, with D possibly TRBD1 on 5 matching bases. Trimming took 7 bases from V and 4 from J, leaving 19 bases between them. From germline, CDR1 is PRHDT and CDR2 FYEKMQ (reference sequence). The CDR3 is 16 amino acids. CDR3 nucleotides: TGTGCCAGCACCGTCCGCAGGGAAGACCGTAATGAAAAACTGTTTTTT. Translating it yields CASTVRREDRNEKLFF.

This chain joins TRBV11-2 and TRBJ2-7, with D possibly being TRBD1 or TRBD2 (6 bases each). CDR1 is SGHAT, CDR2 FQNNGV, per germline. The CDR3 is 14 amino acids. V lost 4 bases to trimming and J lost 2 bases, with 12 bases between them. CDR3 nucleotide sequence: TGTGCCAGCAGCTCCCGGGGGCTGACCTACGAGCAGTACTTC. It encodes CASSSRGLTYEQYF.

The rearrangement joins TRBV11-2 to TRBJ1-1; 8 bases are shared with TRBD1. Germline lookup yields CDR1 SGHAT and CDR2 FQNNGV. The trim removed 4 bases at V and 7 bases at J, leaving 11 bases unmatched. The CDR3 runs 15 residues. CDR3 amino acids: CASSSRTGRSVEAFF. CDR3 bases: TGTGCCAGCAGCTCCCGGACAGGGAGAAGTGTTGAAGCTTTCTTT.

The count of this clone is one. V is TRBV7-8 and J is TRBJ2-7, with 10 bases aligning to TRBD2. CDR3 length: 16 residues. V trimming: 0 bases; J trimming: 6 bases; junction bases outside the gene matches: 8. Germline assignment: CDR1 SGHVS and CDR2 FQNEAQ. CDR3: CASSLAGSGGAGEQYF. In nucleotides, the CDR3 is TGTGCCAGCAGCTTAGCGGGGAGCGGGGGGGCCGGCGAGCAGTACTTC.

The chain joins TRBV2 to TRBJ1-4, with a weak D call TRBD1 (6 bases). The CDR3 spans 15 residues. Looked up from germline, CDR1 is SNHLY and CDR2 is FYNNEI. The V gene lost 0 bases and the J gene lost 7 bases, with 12 bases spanning the gap. CDR3 in amino acids: CASSEAGRGGEKLFF. The DNA for the CDR3 is TGTGCCAGCAGTGAAGCGGGCAGGGGTGGTGAAAAACTGTTTTTT.

Concerning this clone itself: Because the CDR3's place on the DNA is in doubt, the DNA is left out and the CDR3 is given as listed by TCRdb. V gene TRBV5-1 combines with J gene TRBJ2-5; whether TRBD1, the table's D call, matches the DNA was not checked. The CDR3 adds up to 15 amino acids, both ends counted. The germline V gene has CDR1 SGHRS and CDR2 YFSETQ. This CDR3 reads CASSFLWDRAETQYF.

Note on this clone: A junction boundary mismatches the germline segment, possibly from a read error. The gene calls are TRBV4-3 and TRBJ2-3; 10 bases are shared with TRBD1. The germline gives CDR1 LGHNA, CDR2 YSLEER. The CDR3 length is 13 residues. CDR3 residues: CASSQEVDRGRHF. CDR3 DNA sequence: TGCGCCAGCAGCCAAGAGGTTGACAGGGGGCGGCATTTT.

The chain has TRBV7-8 and TRBJ2-1; 7 bases fit TRBD2. Germline values: CDR1 SGHVS, CDR2 FQNEAQ. Trimming at V came to 5 bases and at J to 9 bases, leaving 19 bases not matched to a gene. This CDR3 contains 17 residues. The CDR3 DNA follows: TGTGCCAGCAGCCTAATATTGAGGGGAGGGCAGAGCTTTGAGCAGTTCTTC. Its protein is CASSLILRGGQSFEQFF.

The J gene is TRBJ2-1, the V gene TRBV5-1, with D possibly being TRBD2 (6 bases). Germline CDR1 SGHRS, CDR2 YFSETQ. V shed 1 base and J shed 7 bases, with 15 bases lying between them. CDR3 length: 15 residues. CDR3 in amino acids: CASSLLASEGNEQFF. The CDR3, as DNA: TGCGCCAGCAGCTTGTTGGCTAGCGAGGGGAATGAGCAGTTCTTC.